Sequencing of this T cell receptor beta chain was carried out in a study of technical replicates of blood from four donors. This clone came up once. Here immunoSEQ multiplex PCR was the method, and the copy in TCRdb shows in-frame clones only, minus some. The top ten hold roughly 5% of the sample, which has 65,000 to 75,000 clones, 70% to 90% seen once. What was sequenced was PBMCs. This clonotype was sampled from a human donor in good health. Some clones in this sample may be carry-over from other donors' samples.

CDR3 region: CASKPGGEGTDTQYF. CDR3 in DNA: TGTGCCAGTAAGCCAGGGGGAGAGGGCACAGATACGCAGTATTTT. The V gene is TRBV19, the J gene TRBJ2-3; TRBD1 matches 7 bases. V was clipped by 7 bases and J by 1 base; unmatched bases: 8. This CDR3 spans 15 amino acids. CDR1 is LNHDA and CDR2 is SQIVND in the germline V gene (reference sequence). The whole variable domain, remainder taken from reference TRBV19 and TRBJ2-3, is DGGITQSPKYLFRKEGQNVTLSCEQNLNHDAMYWYRQDPGQGLRLIYYSQIVNDFQKGDIAEGYSVSREKKESFPLTVTSAQKNPTAFYLCASKPGGEGTDTQYFGPGTRLTVL.